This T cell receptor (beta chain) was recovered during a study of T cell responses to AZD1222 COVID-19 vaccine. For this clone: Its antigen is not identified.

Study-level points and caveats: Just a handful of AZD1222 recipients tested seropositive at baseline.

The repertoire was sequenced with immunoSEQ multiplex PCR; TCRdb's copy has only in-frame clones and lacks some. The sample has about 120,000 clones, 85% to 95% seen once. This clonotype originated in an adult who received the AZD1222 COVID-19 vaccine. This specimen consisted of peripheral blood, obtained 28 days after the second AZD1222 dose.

The CDR3: CASSGPTARTGELFF. DNA for the CDR3: TGTGCCAGCAGCGGACCGACGGCGCGCACCGGGGAGCTGTTTTTT. The genes are TRBV25-1 and TRBJ2-2; no clear D. The V end was cut by 6 bases, the J end by 4 bases, with 15 bases between. The germline gives CDR1 MGHDK, CDR2 SYGVNS. The CDR3 has 15 amino acids.